A selection of T cell receptor beta chains follows, all from one sample in a study of T cell clusters in autoimmune cytopenias. TCRdb re-called the multiplex PCR reads and shows each CDR3 protein once, DNA omitted. The repertoire shows more than 9,500 distinct CDR3 sequences; the top ten hold about 3.1%. These data were likewise used in another study, on T cell repertoires in aging, cancer and after chemotherapy.

The sample taken for sequencing was peripheral blood. Receptors originate from a human donor in good health. CDR3s include the opening cysteine and the closing phenylalanine or tryptophan. Fields, in order: clone size, V gene, J gene, CDR3 protein. Clone size, where shown, is once, few, many, or a class for clones that have expanded.

-	TRBV20-1	TRBJ2-7	CSARQSPGRQGQYF
medium-sized	TRBV7-9	TRBJ1-1	CASSYRGDTEAFF
-	TRBV24-1	TRBJ1-3	CATSDPNGTPGNTIYF
-	TRBV28	TRBJ1-4	CASSSPRTAQLFF
-	TRBV19	TRBJ1-5	CASSDRGYNQPQHF
-	TRBV11-2	TRBJ2-2	CASSLGRGAIKTGELFF
-	TRBV6-5	TRBJ2-1	CASTSGKGLNEQFF
medium-sized	TRBV6-5	TRBJ2-7	CASSYSIPAGEGSYEQYF
-	TRBV5-6	TRBJ2-7	CASSLALGQGRYEQYF
-	TRBV11-3	TRBJ2-5	CASAGQNQETQYF
medium-sized	TRBV6-6	TRBJ1-1	CASSTGLNTEAFF
-	TRBV28	TRBJ2-6	CASSLSGSGANVLTF
medium-sized	TRBV6-1	TRBJ2-7	CASSALAPNEQYF
-	TRBV12-3/TRBV12-4	TRBJ2-3	CASGQRLAGGRKTSTDTQYF
-	TRBV6-6	TRBJ2-3	CASRADLTDTQYF
-	TRBV6-5	TRBJ2-1	CASRLGLAGGVNEQFF